One and the same sample provided the 23 T cell receptor beta chains below, sequenced in a study of T cells after yellow fever vaccination (dated by TCRdb to about 2019). Read against the paper, the sample's treatment or condition label means: live attenuated yellow fever vaccine strain. Libraries were constructed by 5' RACE. This sample was sequenced with an Illumina HiSeq 2500. The raw public data were reprocessed by TCRdb itself: fastp quality trimming at Q25, MiXCR clonotype calling, in-frame beta chains only. Identical CDR3 protein sequences are pooled into one entry, listed with their most common genes and DNA. A total of 200,000 to 300,000 distinct CDR3 sequences appear in this sample, roughly 6.8% of them only once. The top ten hold around 1% of the sample. The specimen was CD4+ T cells sorted from PBMCs, collected on the day of the yellow fever booster vaccination. The receptors were gathered from a man aged 25-40 years who received the YFV17D yellow fever vaccine.

This clonotype was seen ten or more times. This chain joins TRBV12-3 or TRBV12-4 and TRBJ2-1, with D hard to call. Between the trimmed V and J ends, which lost 5 bases and 1 base, there was a span of 9 bases. The CDR3 has 14 residues. CDR3 nucleotides: TGTGCCAGCAGTCCCCCGGGTTCCTACAATGAGCAGTTCTTC. This encodes CASSPPGSYNEQFF.

The genes are TRBV27 and TRBJ2-5; D is undetermined. V dropped 3 bases and J dropped 1 base, with 12 bases sitting between them. Germline V gene data show CDR1 as MNHEY and CDR2 as SMNVEV (reference sequence). There are 15 residues in the CDR3. The CDR3 nucleotides read TGTGCCAGCAGTTTTAAGAACCGAGGCCAAGAGACCCAGTACTTC. This sequence encodes CASSFKNRGQETQYF.

On this clonotype itself: A much larger clone sits a single nucleotide away, making a read error possible. This chain joins TRBV7-2 and TRBJ2-1; D call uncertain. This CDR3 has 16 amino acids. Germline CDR1 is SGHTA and CDR2 is FQGNSA. With 0 bases removed from V and 7 bases from J, the gap between germline ends came to 16 bases. CDR3 bases: TGTGCCAGCAGCTTAGCGATGGACCCCCGCTTAAATGAGCAGTTCTTC. Encoded protein: CASSLAMDPRLNEQFF.

This sequence joins TRBV10-2 and TRBJ2-3, with unresolved D. The germline V gene has CDR1 WSHSY and CDR2 SAAADI. CDR3 length: 11 amino acids. Trimming stripped 10 bases from V and 4 bases from J, with 9 bases between. This CDR3 is CATTQADTQYF. Written as DNA, the CDR3 is TGCGCCACAACCCAAGCAGATACGCAGTATTTT.

This clonotype was observed a few times. The V call is TRBV27, the J call TRBJ2-2, with no clear D. The V end was cut by 5 bases, the J end by 3 bases, with 16 bases between. From germline, CDR1 is MNHEY and CDR2 SMNVEV (reference sequence). This CDR3 has 16 amino acids. CDR3 loop: CASSPGLLRDTGELFF. The CDR3 bases are TGTGCCAGCAGTCCGGGCCTTCTCCGGGACACCGGGGAGCTGTTTTTT.

This clonotype was seen at least ten times. One junction end does not reproduce the germline sequence, and a read error may be involved. V gene TRBV7-7 combines with J gene TRBJ2-7; D possibly corresponds to TRBD1 (6 bases). CDR1 SSHAT and CDR2 FNYEAQ come from the germline V gene (reference sequence). The CDR3 consists of 14 residues. The CDR3 DNA is TGTGCTAGCAGCACATCCAGGGGCTCCTACGAGCAGTACTTC. Its protein is CASSTSRGSYEQYF.

J is TRBJ1-2 and V is TRBV30; unclear D gene. Germline loops: CDR1 GTSNPN, CDR2 SVGIG (reference sequence). V lost 7 bases to trimming and J lost 7 bases, with 19 bases between them. CDR3 length: 13 residues. CDR3 bases: TGTGCCTCCTCAACGGACCTTCTCTCTGGCTACACCTTC. Translation: CASSTDLLSGYTF. Using reference TRBV30 and TRBJ1-2 for the parts outside the CDR3, the full variable domain is SQTIHQWPATLVQPVGSPLSLECTVEGTSNPNLYWYRQAAGRGLQLLFYSVGIGQISSEVPQNLSASRPQDRQFILSSKKLLLSDSGFYLCASSTDLLSGYTFGSGTRLTVV.

This clonotype was observed a few times. The CDR3 sequence: CASSLKANSGANVLTF. The CDR3 nucleotides read TGTGCCAGCAGCTTGAAAGCAAACTCTGGGGCCAACGTCCTGACTTTC. The chain employs TRBV7-8 and TRBJ2-6; D remains unclear. CDR3 length equals 16 residues. Germline V gives CDR1 SGHVS, CDR2 FQNEAQ. Trimming pared 3 bases from V and 0 bases from J, leaving 9 bases between.

This clonotype was seen at least ten times. This chain joins TRBV10-3 and TRBJ2-4; 7 nucleotides match TRBD1. In germline, CDR1 is ENHRY, CDR2 SYGVKD. The CDR3 runs 12 residues. V was pared by 5 bases and J by 9 bases, with 4 bases of the junction left unmatched. In DNA form, the CDR3 reads TGTGCCATCAGTTCGGGACAGTCCATTCAGTACTTC. It is translated as CAISSGQSIQYF.

The chain employs TRBV5-1 and TRBJ2-7; D possibly corresponds to TRBD1 (6 bases). This CDR3 is 14 amino acids long. Germline CDR1 SGHRS, CDR2 YFSETQ. The V and J ends lost 0 bases and 3 bases respectively, with 10 bases between them. CDR3 sequence: CASSLGPGHYEQYF. For the CDR3, the DNA is TGCGCCAGCAGCTTGGGACCGGGACACTACGAGCAGTACTTC. The full variable domain, with the rest looked up from reference TRBV5-1 and TRBJ2-7, is KAGVTQTPRYLIKTRGQQVTLSCSPISGHRSVSWYQQTPGQGLQFLFEYFSETQRNKGNFPGRFSGRQFSNSRSEMNVSTLELGDSALYLCASSLGPGHYEQYFGPGTRLTVT.

This clonotype was seen a handful of times. This sequence joins TRBV6-5 and TRBJ1-5, with unresolved D. The CDR3 is 13 residues long. Per the germline V gene, CDR1 is MNHEY and CDR2 is SVGAGI. V lost 8 bases, J lost 3 bases, and 11 bases lay in between. As DNA, the CDR3 is TGTGCCAGCGGGGAGGGAAACAATCAGCCCCAGCATTTT. This translates into CASGEGNNQPQHF.

This clonotype occurred a few times. V is TRBV7-9 and J is TRBJ2-3, with TRBD2 identical over 12 bases. The germline CDR1 and CDR2 sequences are SEHNR and FQNEAQ (reference sequence). The length of the CDR3 is 15 residues. The V gene end was trimmed by 2 bases and the J gene end by 4 bases; junction bases not matched to a gene: 1. For the CDR3, the DNA is TGTGCCAGCAGCTTAACTAGCGGGAGGTCAGATACGCAGTATTTT. It translates to CASSLTSGRSDTQYF.

This clonotype was observed a handful of times. The genes are TRBV19 and TRBJ2-5, with D maybe TRBD1 (6 bases). CDR1 is LNHDA, CDR2 SQIVND, per germline (reference sequence). CDR3 length: 15 amino acids. Trimming left V 4 bases short and J 5 bases short, with 17 bases between. The CDR3, as DNA: TGTGCCAGTAGTAACCGGCGGCAGGGGACGGAGACCCAGTACTTC. It codes for CASSNRRQGTETQYF.

This clonotype has a count of ten or more. The chain couples TRBV7-3 to TRBJ2-5; maybe TRBD2 (5 bases). Trimming took off 1 base at V and 2 bases at J, with 11 bases between the two ends. CDR1 and CDR2 from the germline V gene are SGHTA and FQGTGA. The CDR3 length is 15 residues. CDR3 region: CASSLRPSPQETQYF. The CDR3, as DNA: TGTGCCAGCAGCTTAAGACCTAGCCCACAAGAGACCCAGTACTTC.

The chain recombines TRBV20-1 with TRBJ1-4, with D unresolved. Germline values: CDR1 DFQATT, CDR2 SNEGSKA (reference sequence). This CDR3 spans 13 amino acids. Between the trimmed V and J ends, which lost 5 bases and 0 bases, there was a span of 7 bases. The CDR3, as DNA: TGCAGTGCTCCCTATGCAACTAATGAAAAACTGTTTTTT. This translates into CSAPYATNEKLFF.

The rearrangement links TRBV9 to TRBJ2-3; unclear D gene. CDR1 and CDR2 from the germline V gene are SGDLS and YYNGEE. Trimming shortened V by 3 bases and J by 8 bases, and 13 bases separated the two germline ends. The CDR3 extends over 13 amino acids. CDR3 nucleotide sequence: TGTGCCAGCAGCGGGCCGTCGGGTGGTACGCAGTATTTT. Translating it yields CASSGPSGGTQYF.

This clonotype was counted a few times. The chain combines TRBV5-1 with TRBJ2-7; a weak D match, TRBD2 (6 bases). The V gene lost 4 bases and the J gene lost 5 bases, with 22 bases spanning the gap. The CDR3 is made up of 16 amino acids. Germline values: CDR1 SGHRS, CDR2 YFSETQ. CDR3 protein: CASSPGVRERTHEQYF. The CDR3 DNA reads as TGCGCCAGCAGCCCCGGCGTACGGGAGAGGACCCACGAGCAGTACTTC. Full variable domain (remainder filled in from reference TRBV5-1 and TRBJ2-7): KAGVTQTPRYLIKTRGQQVTLSCSPISGHRSVSWYQQTPGQGLQFLFEYFSETQRNKGNFPGRFSGRQFSNSRSEMNVSTLELGDSALYLCASSPGVRERTHEQYFGPGTRLTVT.

In the case of this clonotype: Germline and junction disagree at one end, which may indicate a read error. This sequence joins TRBV7-2 and TRBJ2-5; D possibly corresponds to TRBD2 (5 bases). CDR1 is SGHTA and CDR2 is FQGNSA in the germline V gene. The CDR3 is 12 residues long. In DNA, the CDR3 is TGTGCCAGCAACCGCGGGCAAGACACCCAGTACTTC. Amino acids: CASNRGQDTQYF.

This clonotype was recorded many times. The chain uses TRBV18 and TRBJ2-1; possibly TRBD2 for D (5 bases). V was trimmed by 5 bases and J by 7 bases, leaving 18 bases between them. Per the germline V gene, CDR1 is KGHSH and CDR2 is LQKENI. This CDR3 contains 15 residues. The DNA of the CDR3 is TGTGCCAGCTCAACTACTAGAGGGAGCAGAAATGAGCAGTTCTTC. It is translated as CASSTTRGSRNEQFF.

At least ten counts were recorded for this clonotype. The gene calls are TRBV5-1 and TRBJ2-1; 13 bases match TRBD2. Germline lookup yields CDR1 SGHRS and CDR2 YFSETQ. The CDR3 length is 16 residues. J was trimmed by 12 bases and V by 4 bases; bases with no gene match: 13. In DNA form, the CDR3 reads TGCGCCAGCAGCCCCGCCGGGACTAGCGGGATGCAAAGGCAGTTCTTC. Protein sequence: CASSPAGTSGMQRQFF.

This clonotype was recorded many times. This chain links TRBV5-1 with TRBJ2-1; 8 nucleotides agree with TRBD2. From germline, CDR1 is SGHRS and CDR2 YFSETQ. There are 15 residues in the CDR3. The V gene end was trimmed by 0 bases and the J gene end by 9 bases; junction bases not matched to a gene: 8. In DNA, the CDR3 is TGCGCCAGCAGCTTGGACAGCGGGAGAGCGGGTGAGCAGTTCTTC. It translates to CASSLDSGRAGEQFF.

This chain links TRBV20-1 with TRBJ2-5; tentatively, D is TRBD2 (6 bases). Trimming pared 3 bases from V and 5 bases from J, leaving 13 bases between. The CDR3 is 13 amino acids. Germline loops: CDR1 DFQATT, CDR2 SNEGSKA (reference sequence). The CDR3 DNA is TGCAGTGCTAGGCTCCGGGACTTTGAGACCCAGTACTTC. Amino acid sequence: CSARLRDFETQYF.

This clonotype was found many times. The genes are TRBV27 and TRBJ2-5; 7 bases are a match to TRBD2. Germline CDR1 is MNHEY and CDR2 is SMNVEV (reference sequence). CDR3 length: 14 amino acids. J lost 5 bases, V lost 7 bases, and 10 bases had no gene match. CDR3 loop: CASTQGGRGETQYF. The CDR3 DNA follows: TGTGCCAGCACCCAGGGCGGGAGAGGGGAGACCCAGTACTTC.